This record covers a single TCR beta chain. Its antigen is unidentified. Treatment was busulfan-fludarabine conditioning, a marrow graft, and cyclophosphamide on days +3 and +4. The data derive from a study of T cells after posttransplantation cyclophosphamide. Study-wide points: Blood and skin or GI T cell repertoires showed limited TRB overlap. TRB clonality was highly associated with recipient CMV seropositivity and reactivation. Donor-recipient repertoire similarity was low at 1-2 months, rising over year one.

Sequencing used immunoSEQ multiplex PCR; TCRdb keeps in-frame clones, though not all of them. The profile shows some 34,000 clones, roughly 78% of them singletons. With 4 bases clipped from V and 11 bases from J, the junction kept 7 bases outside the gene matches. Germline CDR1 KGHSH, CDR2 LQKENI. The CDR3 is 13 residues long. The sample in question was CD4+ T cells sorted from blood, obtained roughly 1,900 days after a stem cell transplant with posttransplant cyclophosphamide. The J gene is TRBJ2-1, the V gene TRBV18, with 8 bases that match TRBD1. This receptor was obtained from a female patient aged 40-49 years who received an allogeneic stem cell transplant from a related donor, was CMV-positive, and had no GVHD. Some of these T cells may belong to the graft donor. DNA for the CDR3: TGTGCCAGCTCACAGGGGACAGGTAGTAAGCAGTTCTTC. Residues: CASSQGTGSKQFF.